The 7 T cell receptor beta chains below all came from one sample that was sequenced in a study of CD8 T cells in Susac syndrome. A quantity of about 0.5 to 1 ug RNA underwent reverse transcription using random hexamers. MiXCR, run by TCRdb on the immunoSEQ multiplex PCR reads, gives a single entry per CDR3 protein. The data hold 110,000 or so distinct CDR3 sequences, with approximately 90% observed a single time. Sequences were obtained from CD8+ T cells from PBMCs. These receptors all stem from a human donor in good health.

V gene TRBV6-1 combines with J gene TRBJ1-2; a weak D match, TRBD1 (5 bases). The germline V gene encodes CDR1 MNHNS and CDR2 SASEGT. The CDR3 has 15 amino acids. Trimming stripped 0 bases from V and 7 bases from J, with 15 bases between. The DNA for the CDR3 is TGTGCCAGCAGTGAAGCGTCCGGACAACTCCTTGGCTACACCTTC. Translating gives CASSEASGQLLGYTF.

CDR3 residues: CASSSGTSDDGYTF. CDR3 DNA sequence: TGTGCCAGCAGTTCCGGGACATCGGACGATGGCTACACCTTC. The rearrangement uses TRBV12-3 or TRBV12-4 and TRBJ1-2; D might be TRBD1 (6 bases). V lost 4 bases and J 6 bases, leaving 15 bases between the germline ends. The CDR3 spans 14 residues.

This chain connects TRBV5-6 to TRBJ2-7, with TRBD2 as a possible D gene (6 bases). The CDR3 runs 14 residues. V lost 6 bases and J lost 6, with 19 bases in between. Germline V lookup: CDR1 SGHDT, CDR2 YYEEEE. The CDR3 DNA reads TGTGCCAGCACGGAACCGGGGGATTTTTCCGAGCAGTACTTC. Translating gives CASTEPGDFSEQYF.

J is TRBJ1-1 and V is TRBV5-1; 10 positions agree with TRBD1. With 0 bases clipped from V and 3 bases from J, the junction kept 5 bases outside the gene matches. The CDR3 is made up of 16 amino acids. Germline V gene sequence: CDR1 SGHRS, CDR2 YFSETQ. CDR3 nucleotides: TGCGCCAGCAGCTTGGGGCGGACAGGGGGTCACACTGAAGCTTTCTTT. This codes for CASSLGRTGGHTEAFF.

This rearrangement joins TRBV12-3 or TRBV12-4 to TRBJ1-2; TRBD1 is a possible D gene (5 bases). There are 15 residues in the CDR3. V was shortened by 5 bases and J by 3 bases, with 16 bases between the two germline ends. The CDR3 nucleotides read TGTGCCAGCAGTAGCCCCTGGCAGGGCTACTATGGCTACACCTTC. Its translation is CASSSPWQGYYGYTF.

V gene TRBV6-2 or TRBV6-3 combines with J gene TRBJ2-2, with 7 positions matching TRBD2. This CDR3 has 16 amino acids. Germline values: CDR1 MNHEY, CDR2 SVGEGT. V trimming: 4 bases; J trimming: 2 bases; junction bases outside the gene matches: 7. The CDR3 loop reads CASSWGPGGNTGELFF. CDR3 coding DNA: TGTGCCAGCAGTTGGGGACCGGGGGGAAACACCGGGGAGCTGTTTTTT.

V gene TRBV6-2 or TRBV6-3 combines with J gene TRBJ1-2, with TRBD1 as a possible D gene (5 bases). Trimming removed 7 bases at V and 0 bases at J, with 12 bases between. Germline V gene data show CDR1 as MNHEY and CDR2 as SVGEGT. The CDR3 has 14 residues. CDR3: CASTLEGTNYGYTF. DNA for the CDR3: TGTGCCAGCACCTTGGAGGGGACTAACTATGGCTACACCTTC.